This TCR beta chain comes out of a study of T cell repertoires in cytomegalovirus infection. Overall study: Alongside well-studied HLA-B-restricted CMV epitopes, recently identified HLA-C-restricted CMV epitopes were also used.

Germline assignment: CDR1 LGHNA and CDR2 YNFKEQ. The V and J ends lost 1 base and 0 bases respectively, with 6 bases between them. The CDR3 runs to 14 residues. This clonotype was recorded many times. Its target is not known. TCRdb re-analysed the reads in MiXCR, keeping a single row per CDR3 protein. The sample shows tens of thousands of distinct CDR3 sequences, around 40% of them seen only once. The chain carries TRBV4-2 and TRBJ1-1; D uncertain. The receptor comes from a human donor in good health (CMV status not recorded). Some clones in this sample may be carry-over from other donors' samples. Sequences were derived from CD8+ T cells from cultured PBMCs, sampled from culture after CMV antigen stimulation. In DNA, the CDR3 is TGTGCCAGCAGCCAAGGTGCATTGAACACTGAAGCTTTCTTT. Protein product: CASSQGALNTEAFF.